The 27 T cell receptor beta chains given below trace back to one sample, sequenced in a study of blood T cells in healthy people across ages. Primers used in a second PCR of about 6 to 11 cycles were a sample-barcoded 5' primer and a J-beta primer mix. TCRdb re-called the 5' RACE reads with MiXCR, one entry per CDR3 protein. The repertoire holds 1.5 million to 2 million distinct CDR3 sequences, with 28% as singletons. Sequencing was carried out using blood. These receptors were taken from a woman aged 25-40 years in good health.

Many counts were recorded for this clonotype. The gene calls are TRBV9 and TRBJ2-1; 8 bases map to TRBD2. Trimming removed 0 bases from V and 1 base from J; junction bases left unmatched: 0. This CDR3 is built from 15 residues. The V gene's germline CDR1 is SGDLS and CDR2 YYNGEE. CDR3 DNA sequence: TGTGCCAGCAGCGTAGTAGCGGGGTCCTACAATGAGCAGTTCTTC. It specifies CASSVVAGSYNEQFF.

This chain joins TRBV5-1 and TRBJ2-1, with 11 bases aligning to TRBD2. Germline loops: CDR1 SGHRS, CDR2 YFSETQ. Trimming removed 4 bases from V and 5 bases from J; junction bases left unmatched: 8. The CDR3 is made up of 16 amino acids. CDR3 bases: TGCGCCAGCAGCCTCCCGGGACTAGCGGTTAACAATGAGCAGTTCTTC. Its translation is CASSLPGLAVNNEQFF.

The rearrangement uses TRBV3-1 and TRBJ1-5, with D hard to call. Germline V gives CDR1 LGHDT, CDR2 YNNKEL (reference sequence). This CDR3 is 15 amino acids long. Trimming left V 4 bases short and J 1 base short, with 11 bases between. This CDR3 is CASSPGPWSNQPQHF. The CDR3 DNA reads as TGTGCCAGCAGCCCCGGACCCTGGAGCAATCAGCCCCAGCATTTT.

The rearrangement joins TRBV7-3 to TRBJ2-1; possibly TRBD2 for D (5 bases). V was shortened by 5 bases and J by 10 bases, with 18 bases between the two germline ends. This CDR3 spans 14 amino acids. Germline V lookup: CDR1 SGHTA, CDR2 FQGTGA. The CDR3 loop reads CASSRGPTRWEQFF. The CDR3 nucleotides read TGTGCCAGCAGCAGAGGGCCTACTAGGTGGGAGCAGTTCTTC.

This clonotype was counted at least ten times. This chain links TRBV4-3 with TRBJ2-5, with TRBD1 identical over 7 bases. J was trimmed by 2 bases and V by 1 base; bases with no gene match: 4. The CDR3 runs to 15 residues. Per germline, CDR1 LGHNA and CDR2 YSLEER. CDR3 sequence (DNA): TGCGCCAGCAGCCAAGGAGCGACAGGGCAAGAGACCCAGTACTTC. Residues: CASSQGATGQETQYF.

This clonotype occurred a few times. The V call is TRBV5-1, the J call TRBJ2-6, with D uncertain. Germline V CDR1 and CDR2: SGHRS, YFSETQ. The CDR3 length is 14 residues. Between the trimmed V and J ends, which lost 3 bases and 4 bases, there was a span of 8 bases. CDR3 in amino acids: CASSSDGGANVLTF. CDR3 in DNA: TGCGCCAGCAGCTCGGATGGGGGGGCCAACGTCCTGACTTTC.

In this sample, this clonotype turned up many times. The chain recombines TRBV5-1 with TRBJ2-7; D is ambiguous. The CDR3 extends over 15 amino acids. From germline, CDR1 is SGHRS and CDR2 YFSETQ. Trimming removed 5 bases at V and 2 bases at J, with 17 bases between. In DNA form, the CDR3 reads TGCGCCAGCAGACCACCTATGGCGGTTACCTACGAGCAGTACTTC. Amino acid sequence: CASRPPMAVTYEQYF.

This clonotype occurred many times. This sequence joins TRBV5-1 and TRBJ2-7; 10 bases align to TRBD1. With 4 bases clipped from V and 5 bases from J, the junction kept 9 bases outside the gene matches. Germline-derived CDR1 and CDR2 are SGHRS and YFSETQ. This CDR3 comprises 15 residues. The CDR3 sequence is CASSLQGGQGNEQYF. CDR3 coding DNA: TGCGCCAGCAGCCTGCAGGGGGGACAGGGGAACGAGCAGTACTTC.

This clonotype was seen only a few times. In nucleotides, the CDR3 is TGTGCCAGCAGCTGGGGGACGGGCGTCTCCTACGAGCAGTACTTC. Translating it yields CASSWGTGVSYEQYF. This chain uses TRBV5-5 with TRBJ2-7; D is possibly TRBD1 or TRBD2 (5 bases each). V gave up 3 bases and J gave up 0 bases, with 13 bases separating them. Germline values: CDR1 SGHKS, CDR2 YYEKEE (reference sequence). The CDR3 is 15 amino acids.

The chain uses TRBV18 and TRBJ2-4, with TRBD1 matching 7 bases. V was clipped by 2 bases and J by 2 bases; unmatched bases: 3. Germline values: CDR1 KGHSH, CDR2 LQKENI. The CDR3 has 15 residues. The CDR3 DNA is TGTGCCAGCTCACCAGACAGGGAACCCAAAAACATTCAGTACTTC. Amino acids: CASSPDREPKNIQYF.

There are many counts of this clonotype. The CDR3 region has the DNA TGTGCCAGCAGCCAAGACAGGGGGCTCTCCTACAATGAGCAGTTCTTC. Amino acid sequence: CASSQDRGLSYNEQFF. The chain has TRBV14 and TRBJ2-1; 8 bases line up with TRBD1. The length of the CDR3 is 16 residues. Germline CDR1 SGHDN, CDR2 FVKESK. V shed 0 bases, J shed 0 bases, and the junction held 1 base outside the gene matches.

Here the CDR3 DNA reads TGTGCCTGGGACCGGGACGAGCGGGGGGGCCGGGAGCAGTTCTTC. Its translation: CAWDRDERGGREQFF. This rearrangement joins TRBV30 to TRBJ2-1, with 10 bases identical to TRBD2. The length of the CDR3 is 15 residues. V was clipped by 5 bases and J by 10 bases; unmatched bases: 14. Germline-derived CDR1 and CDR2 are GTSNPN and SVGIG (reference sequence).

This clonotype came up a few times. This chain joins TRBV9 and TRBJ1-2; D is possibly TRBD1 (6 bases). CDR1 SGDLS and CDR2 YYNGEE come from the germline V gene. The CDR3 sequence is 14 residues long. V dropped 9 bases and J dropped 7 bases, with 22 bases sitting between them. The CDR3 bases are TGTGCCATCGACGCAAGGGGGGCAGGGGTTGGCTACACCTTC. Its translation is CAIDARGAGVGYTF.

The chain uses TRBV5-1 and TRBJ2-1, with 11 bases matching TRBD2. The trim removed 6 bases at V and 3 bases at J, leaving 5 bases unmatched. Per germline, CDR1 SGHRS and CDR2 YFSETQ. This CDR3 comprises 15 residues. The CDR3 protein is CASTLGLAVYNEQFF. The CDR3 DNA is TGCGCCAGCACCCTGGGACTAGCGGTCTACAATGAGCAGTTCTTC.

The chain employs TRBV9 and TRBJ1-1; 7 bases match TRBD1. V lost 4 bases to trimming and J lost 7 bases; unmatched junction nucleotides: 13. The germline gives CDR1 SGDLS, CDR2 YYNGEE. The CDR3 contains 15 residues. CDR3 nucleotide sequence: TGTGCCAGCAGCCCTGGGGACAGCAATCGTGGTGAAGCTTTCTTT. As protein: CASSPGDSNRGEAFF.

This clonotype has ten or more counts. This chain uses TRBV5-1 with TRBJ1-2; 8 bases align to TRBD1. Germline-derived CDR1 and CDR2 are SGHRS and YFSETQ. V shed 4 bases, J shed 5 bases, and the junction held 4 bases outside the gene matches. This CDR3 comprises 13 residues. In nucleotides, the CDR3 is TGCGCCAGCAGCGAGCGGACAGGGTATGGCTACACCTTC. It specifies CASSERTGYGYTF.

This chain joins TRBV5-1 and TRBJ1-6; weak D call: TRBD1 (6 bases). Germline V gene data show CDR1 as SGHRS and CDR2 as YFSETQ. CDR3 length equals 16 residues. V was clipped by 1 base and J by 7 bases, with 15 bases between them. The DNA of the CDR3 is TGCGCCAGCAGCTTGATCGGGACAAGTCGAAATTCACCCCTCCACTTT. Protein product: CASSLIGTSRNSPLHF.

V usage is TRBV12-3 or TRBV12-4 and J usage is TRBJ2-3, with TRBD2 matching 10 bases. The CDR3 is made up of 15 amino acids. V dropped 7 bases and J dropped 4; count of bases not matched to a gene: 8. CDR3 protein: CASIPSSGSADTQYF. CDR3 sequence (DNA): TGTGCCAGCATTCCGTCTAGCGGGAGCGCAGATACGCAGTATTTT.

The sample holds many counts of this clonotype. This sequence joins TRBV5-5 and TRBJ2-7; TRBD1 agrees at 8 bases. The CDR3 runs 16 residues. CDR1 is SGHKS and CDR2 is YYEKEE in the germline V gene (reference sequence). Trimming took 4 bases from V and 3 from J; bases not matched to a gene: 12. CDR3 sequence: CASSPRWGQANYEQYF. In DNA, the CDR3 is TGTGCCAGCAGCCCACGTTGGGGACAGGCGAACTACGAGCAGTACTTC.

The chain recombines TRBV9 with TRBJ2-7, with TRBD1 matching 7 bases. Trimming took 4 bases from V and 1 from J; bases not matched to a gene: 8. CDR1 and CDR2 from the germline V gene are SGDLS and YYNGEE. CDR3 size: 15 residues. CDR3 loop: CASSNGQELSYEQYF. The DNA for the CDR3 is TGTGCCAGCAGCAACGGACAGGAATTGTCCTACGAGCAGTACTTC.

There are many counts of this clonotype. The gene calls are TRBV7-2 and TRBJ1-2, with 8 bases identical to TRBD1. The V gene's germline CDR1 is SGHTA and CDR2 FQGNSA. This CDR3 is 14 amino acids long. After removal of 6 bases from V and 3 bases from J, the junction contained 6 bases not matched to a gene. CDR3: CASRLDRADYGYTF. CDR3 nucleotides: TGTGCCAGCAGGCTGGACAGGGCGGACTATGGCTACACCTTC.

This clonotype was seen a handful of times. The chain uses TRBV27 and TRBJ2-3; 10 bases agree with TRBD2. The CDR3 is 15 residues long. V was pared by 2 bases and J by 9 bases, with 8 bases of the junction left unmatched. In germline, CDR1 is MNHEY, CDR2 SMNVEV (reference sequence). The chain's CDR3 is CASSLGSGRSPTQYF. The DNA for the CDR3 is TGTGCCAGCAGTTTAGGTAGCGGGAGGTCCCCGACGCAGTATTTT.

DNA for the CDR3: TGTGCCAAAGGGGGGTCGCTTGGGTACAATGAGCAGTTCTTC. It encodes CAKGGSLGYNEQFF. The V call is TRBV2, the J call TRBJ2-1; the D gene could be TRBD1 or TRBD2 (6 bases each). The CDR3 covers 14 residues. Germline assignment: CDR1 SNHLY and CDR2 FYNNEI. Trimming pared 10 bases from V and 4 bases from J, leaving 17 bases between.

This clonotype was counted once. The gene calls are TRBV6-6 and TRBJ2-5; D might be TRBD1 (6 bases). V lost 7 bases, J lost 4 bases, and 16 bases lay in between. Germline lookup yields CDR1 MNHNY and CDR2 SVGAGI (reference sequence). There are 14 residues in the CDR3. The chain's CDR3 is CASNQDSSRETQYF. The CDR3 coding sequence is TGTGCCAGCAACCAGGACAGCTCTCGAGAGACCCAGTACTTC.

This clonotype was seen more than once but under ten times. CDR3 residues: CASPAGGEQYF. CDR3 DNA sequence: TGTGCCAGCCCCGCGGGGGGCGAGCAGTACTTC. The chain recombines TRBV6-1 with TRBJ2-7; 8 nucleotides line up with TRBD2. CDR1 is MNHNS and CDR2 is SASEGT in the germline V gene. The CDR3 extends over 11 amino acids. Germline trimming cut 8 bases from V and 6 bases from J; bases unmatched to any gene: 3.

The chain is built from TRBV20-1 and TRBJ1-2; tentatively, D is TRBD1 (6 bases). The germline V gene has CDR1 DFQATT and CDR2 SNEGSKA (reference sequence). The CDR3 is made up of 16 amino acids. Trimming removed 5 bases at V and 8 bases at J, with 27 bases between. The CDR3 is CSAPPWDTLSGGGYTF. Here the CDR3 DNA reads TGCAGTGCTCCTCCATGGGACACCCTCTCGGGAGGGGGCTACACCTTC.

The chain combines TRBV28 with TRBJ1-2; 7 nucleotides match TRBD1. The germline V gene encodes CDR1 MDHEN and CDR2 SYDVKM. The V gene end was trimmed by 7 bases and the J gene end by 4 bases; junction bases not matched to a gene: 6. The CDR3 sequence is 13 residues long. The CDR3 spells CASTLGQTYGYTF. CDR3 bases: TGTGCCAGCACCCTGGGACAGACCTATGGCTACACCTTC.